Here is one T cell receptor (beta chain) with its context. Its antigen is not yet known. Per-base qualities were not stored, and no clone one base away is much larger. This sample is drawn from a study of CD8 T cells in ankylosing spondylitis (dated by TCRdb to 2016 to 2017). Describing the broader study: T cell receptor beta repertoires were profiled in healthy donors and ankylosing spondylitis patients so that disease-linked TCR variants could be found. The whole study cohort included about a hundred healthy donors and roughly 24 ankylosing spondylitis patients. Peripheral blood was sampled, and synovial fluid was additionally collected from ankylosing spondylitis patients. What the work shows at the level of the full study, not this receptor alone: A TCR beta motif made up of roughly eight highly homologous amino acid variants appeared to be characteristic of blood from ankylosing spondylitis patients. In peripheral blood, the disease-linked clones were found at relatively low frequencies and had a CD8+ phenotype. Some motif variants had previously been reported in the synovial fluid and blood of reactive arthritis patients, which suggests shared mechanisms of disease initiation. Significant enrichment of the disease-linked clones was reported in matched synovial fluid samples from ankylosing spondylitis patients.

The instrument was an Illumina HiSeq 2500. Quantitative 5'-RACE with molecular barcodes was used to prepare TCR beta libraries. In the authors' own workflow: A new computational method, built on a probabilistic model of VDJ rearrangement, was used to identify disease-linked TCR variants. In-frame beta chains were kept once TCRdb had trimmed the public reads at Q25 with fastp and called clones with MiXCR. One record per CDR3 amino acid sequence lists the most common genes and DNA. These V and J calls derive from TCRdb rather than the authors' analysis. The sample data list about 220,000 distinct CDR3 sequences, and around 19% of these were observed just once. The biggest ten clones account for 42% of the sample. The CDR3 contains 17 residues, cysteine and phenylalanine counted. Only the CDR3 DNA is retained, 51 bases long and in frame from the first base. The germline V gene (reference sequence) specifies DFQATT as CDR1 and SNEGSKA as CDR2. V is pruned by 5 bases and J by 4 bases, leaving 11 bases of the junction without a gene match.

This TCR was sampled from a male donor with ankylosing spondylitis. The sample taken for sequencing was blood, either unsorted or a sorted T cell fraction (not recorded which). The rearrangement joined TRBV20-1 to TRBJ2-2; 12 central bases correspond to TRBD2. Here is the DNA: TGCAGTGCTGAGCCCCACCCGGGACTAGCGGGCACCGGGGAGCTGTTTTTT. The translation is CSAEPHPGLAGTGELFF.